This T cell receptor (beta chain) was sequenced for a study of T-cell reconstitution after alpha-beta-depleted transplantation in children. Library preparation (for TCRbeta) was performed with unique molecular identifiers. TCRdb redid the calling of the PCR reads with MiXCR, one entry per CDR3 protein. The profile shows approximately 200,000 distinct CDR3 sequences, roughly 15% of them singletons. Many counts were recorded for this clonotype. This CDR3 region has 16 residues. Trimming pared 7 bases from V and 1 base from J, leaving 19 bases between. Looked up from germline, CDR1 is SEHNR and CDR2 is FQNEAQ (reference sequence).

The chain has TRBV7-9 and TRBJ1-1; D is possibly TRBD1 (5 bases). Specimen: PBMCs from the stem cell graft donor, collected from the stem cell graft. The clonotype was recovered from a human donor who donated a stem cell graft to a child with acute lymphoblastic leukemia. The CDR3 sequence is CASTTVRGGGNTEAFF. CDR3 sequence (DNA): TGTGCCAGCACCACGGTGCGGGGTGGGGGGAACACTGAAGCTTTCTTT.